The 9 T cell receptor beta chains presented below share a single source sample, sequenced in a study of CD8 T cells in Susac syndrome. The RNA, 0.5 to 1 ug, was put through reverse transcription using random hexamers. TCRdb called the immunoSEQ multiplex PCR reads again in MiXCR, with one record for every CDR3 protein. The table has about 300,000 distinct CDR3 sequences, 65% to 90% seen once. The sample taken for sequencing was CD8+ T cells from PBMCs. These receptors were collected from a human donor with multiple sclerosis.

The chain uses TRBV7-7 and TRBJ2-1; tentatively, D is TRBD2 (5 bases). V lost 5 bases and J 7 bases, leaving 9 bases between the germline ends. Germline CDR1 SSHAT, CDR2 FNYEAQ (reference sequence). The CDR3 has 12 amino acids. The CDR3 nucleotides are TGTGCCAGCAGCCTGACGGGGAATGAGCAGTTCTTC. This codes for CASSLTGNEQFF.

This chain connects TRBV25-1 to TRBJ1-1, with D tentatively TRBD1 (5 bases). CDR1 and CDR2 from the germline V gene are MGHDK and SYGVNS. The CDR3 is made up of 14 amino acids. Deletions cut 6 bases from V and 5 bases from J, with 16 bases between. CDR3 sequence reads: CASRDGTGGTEAFF. CDR3 nucleotides: TGTGCCAGCAGGGACGGGACCGGGGGAACTGAAGCTTTCTTT.

Only one count was recorded for this clonotype. The chain joins TRBV27 to TRBJ2-1; D ambiguous. The CDR3 is 13 residues long. Germline CDR1 is MNHEY and CDR2 is SMNVEV (reference sequence). The germline V and J ends were trimmed by 0 bases and 9 bases, with 9 bases remaining between them. The CDR3 loop reads CASSLSAWVEQFF. Written as DNA, the CDR3 is TGTGCCAGCAGTTTATCGGCTTGGGTTGAGCAGTTCTTC.

V gene TRBV6-5 combines with J gene TRBJ2-7; TRBD2 agrees at 7 bases. Unmatched junction bases numbered 6, after V lost 4 bases and J lost 3 bases. The CDR3 contains 14 residues. CDR1 MNHEY and CDR2 SVGAGI come from the germline V gene. The CDR3 region has the DNA TGTGCCAGCAGTTTACCGGGACTAAACTACGAGCAGTACTTC. This translates into CASSLPGLNYEQYF.

The chain combines TRBV7-9 with TRBJ1-5, with D possibly being TRBD1 (6 bases). This CDR3 spans 15 amino acids. Germline assignment: CDR1 SEHNR and CDR2 FQNEAQ (reference sequence). V was pared by 5 bases and J by 0 bases, with 11 bases between. This chain's CDR3 is CASSETGDSNQPQHF. The CDR3 DNA follows: TGTGCCAGCAGCGAGACAGGTGATAGCAATCAGCCCCAGCATTTT.

The chain combines TRBV6-5 with TRBJ2-7, with 12 positions matching TRBD2. This CDR3 region has 18 residues. V lost 0 bases, J lost 0 bases, and 6 bases stayed unmatched. Germline V gives CDR1 MNHEY, CDR2 SVGAGI. Here the CDR3 reads CASSYSALAGGFSYEQYF. In DNA, the CDR3 is TGTGCCAGCAGTTACTCGGCCCTAGCGGGAGGGTTCTCCTACGAGCAGTACTTC.

The chain is built from TRBV28 and TRBJ2-3, with D perhaps TRBD1 (6 bases). The CDR3 sequence is 16 residues long. Germline V gene lookup returns CDR1 MDHEN and CDR2 SYDVKM. Trimming removed 2 bases from V and 6 bases from J, with 18 bases in between. CDR3 residues: CASSLLPDSYTDTQYF. CDR3 coding DNA: TGTGCCAGCAGTTTACTCCCGGACAGTTATACGGATACGCAGTATTTT.

This chain connects TRBV7-2 to TRBJ2-5; 9 bases align to TRBD1. The V gene end was trimmed by 5 bases and the J gene end by 5 bases; junction bases not matched to a gene: 15. CDR3 length: 17 amino acids. Germline CDR1 SGHTA, CDR2 FQGNSA. The DNA of the CDR3 is TGTGCCAGCAGCAGTAATAACAGGGGGCTTCCGGTGGAGACCCAGTACTTC. It codes for CASSSNNRGLPVETQYF.

The chain is built from TRBV20-1 and TRBJ2-5; the match to TRBD2 covers 11 bases. Unmatched junction bases numbered 7, after V lost 6 bases and J lost 1 base. Germline V gene data show CDR1 as DFQATT and CDR2 as SNEGSKA (reference sequence). This CDR3 comprises 15 residues. The CDR3, as DNA: TGCAGTGCCCTTAAGACTAGCGGGACCCAAGAGACCCAGTACTTC. It codes for CSALKTSGTQETQYF.